This TCR beta chain appears in the sequencing data of a study of cytomegalovirus exposure and HLA in healthy donors. General study findings and limits: In an earlier analysis, about 87% or about 30%: the productive usage of most TCR beta V segments. The likely origin of a cluster of highly shared sequence variants was a sequencing artifact.

This clone was seen only a few times. Antigen: not known. The CDR3 is 14 amino acids. CDR1 and CDR2 (germline): SGHVS, FQNEAQ. V was trimmed by 5 bases and J by 7 bases, leaving 17 bases between them. Primers: 60 Vbeta forward and 13 Jbeta reverse. Assay: immunoSEQ multiplex PCR; the TCRdb copy retains only in-frame clones and omits some. There are 150,000 to 200,000 clones in the sample; around 62% occur only once, and 2.5% to 3.5% lies in the top ten. The sample consisted of PBMCs. The receptor comes from a man between 40 and 49 years old in good health and CMV-seronegative. The chain has TRBV7-8 and TRBJ2-5; tentative D call: TRBD2 (7 bases). This CDR3 reads CASSAPGGQGTQYF. CDR3 nucleotide sequence: TGTGCCAGCAGCGCCCCGGGGGGCCAGGGGACCCAGTACTTC.